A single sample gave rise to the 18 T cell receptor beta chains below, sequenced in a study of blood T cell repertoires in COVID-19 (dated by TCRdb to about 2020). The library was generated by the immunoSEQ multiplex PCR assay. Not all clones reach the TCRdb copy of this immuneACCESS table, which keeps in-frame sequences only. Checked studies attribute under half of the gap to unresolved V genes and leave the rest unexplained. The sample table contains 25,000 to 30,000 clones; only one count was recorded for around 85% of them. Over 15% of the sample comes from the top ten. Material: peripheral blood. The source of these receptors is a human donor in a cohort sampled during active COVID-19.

The CDR3 reads CASSQATGASSYEQYF. The CDR3 region has the DNA TGTGCCAGCAGCCAAGCAACAGGGGCAAGCTCCTACGAGCAGTACTTC. The chain carries TRBV14 and TRBJ2-7; TRBD1 matches at 7 bases. J lost 0 bases, V lost 1 base, and 6 bases had no gene match. Germline V gives CDR1 SGHDN, CDR2 FVKESK. The CDR3 contains 16 residues. The variable domain in full, completed from reference TRBV14 and TRBJ2-7, reads EAGVTQFPSHSVIEKGQTVTLRCDPISGHDNLYWYRRVMGKEIKFLLHFVKESKQDESGMPNNRFLAERTGGTYSTLKVQPAELEDSGVYFCASSQATGASSYEQYFGPGTRLTVT.

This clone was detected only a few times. CDR3 region: CASSPQTAVNTGELFF. The CDR3 nucleotides are TGCGCCAGCAGTCCCCAAACGGCGGTGAACACCGGGGAGCTGTTTTTT. The rearrangement links TRBV10-2 to TRBJ2-2; D is unclear. This CDR3 comprises 16 residues. Trimming took off 5 bases at V and 1 base at J, with 14 bases between the two ends. CDR1 WSHSY and CDR2 SAAADI come from the germline V gene.

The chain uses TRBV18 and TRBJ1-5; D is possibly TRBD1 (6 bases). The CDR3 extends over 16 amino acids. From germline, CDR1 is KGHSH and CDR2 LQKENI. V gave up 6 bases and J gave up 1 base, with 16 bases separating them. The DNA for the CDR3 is TGTGCCAGCTCTCCGGCAGGGGTGAGCAGCAATCAGCCCCAGCATTTT. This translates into CASSPAGVSSNQPQHF.

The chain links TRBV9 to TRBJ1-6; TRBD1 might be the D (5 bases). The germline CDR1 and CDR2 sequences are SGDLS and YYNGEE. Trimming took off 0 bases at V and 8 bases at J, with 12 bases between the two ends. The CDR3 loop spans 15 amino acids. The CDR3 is CASSVGGGGHSPLHF. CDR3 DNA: TGTGCCAGCAGCGTAGGCGGGGGGGGACATTCACCCCTCCACTTT.

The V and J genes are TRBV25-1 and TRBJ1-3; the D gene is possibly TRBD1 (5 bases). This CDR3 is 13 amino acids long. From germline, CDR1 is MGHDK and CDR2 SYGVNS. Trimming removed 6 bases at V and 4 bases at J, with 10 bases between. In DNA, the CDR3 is TGTGCCAGCAGGGGGCAAGGGGGAAACACCATATATTTT. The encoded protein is CASRGQGGNTIYF.

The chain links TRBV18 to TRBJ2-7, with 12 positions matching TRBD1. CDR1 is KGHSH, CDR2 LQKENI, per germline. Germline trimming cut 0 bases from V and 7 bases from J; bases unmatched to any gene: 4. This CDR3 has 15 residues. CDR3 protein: CASSPPGQGASEQYF. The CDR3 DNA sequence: TGTGCCAGCTCACCACCGGGACAGGGGGCTAGTGAGCAGTACTTC.

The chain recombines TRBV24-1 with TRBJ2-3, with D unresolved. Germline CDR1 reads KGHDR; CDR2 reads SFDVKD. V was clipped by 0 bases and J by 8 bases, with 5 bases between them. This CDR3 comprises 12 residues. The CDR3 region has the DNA TGTGCCACCAGTGATTTGCCAGGTACGCAGTATTTT. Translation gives CATSDLPGTQYF.

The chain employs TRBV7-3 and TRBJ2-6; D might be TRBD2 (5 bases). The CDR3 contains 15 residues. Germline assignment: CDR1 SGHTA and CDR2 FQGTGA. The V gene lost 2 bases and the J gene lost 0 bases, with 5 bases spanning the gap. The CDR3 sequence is CASSLEGSGANVLTF. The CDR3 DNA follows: TGTGCCAGCAGCTTAGAGGGCTCTGGGGCCAACGTCCTGACTTTC.

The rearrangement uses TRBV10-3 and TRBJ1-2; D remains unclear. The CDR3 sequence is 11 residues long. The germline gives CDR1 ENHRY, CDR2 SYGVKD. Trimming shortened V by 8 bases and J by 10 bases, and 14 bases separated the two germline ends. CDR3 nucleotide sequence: TGTGCCATCCGGGGAGGGTTCGACTACACCTTC. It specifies CAIRGGFDYTF.

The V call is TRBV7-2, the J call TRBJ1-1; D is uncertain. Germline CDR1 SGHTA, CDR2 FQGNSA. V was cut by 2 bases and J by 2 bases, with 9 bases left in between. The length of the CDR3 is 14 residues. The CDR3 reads CASSLSGVNTEAFF. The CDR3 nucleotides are TGTGCCAGCAGCTTATCCGGGGTAAACACTGAAGCTTTCTTT.

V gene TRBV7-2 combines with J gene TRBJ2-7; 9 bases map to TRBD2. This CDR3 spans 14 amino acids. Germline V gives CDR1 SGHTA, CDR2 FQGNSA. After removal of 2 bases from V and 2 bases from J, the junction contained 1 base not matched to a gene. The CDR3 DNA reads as TGTGCCAGCAGCTTACTAGCGGGAACCTACGAGCAGTACTTC. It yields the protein CASSLLAGTYEQYF.

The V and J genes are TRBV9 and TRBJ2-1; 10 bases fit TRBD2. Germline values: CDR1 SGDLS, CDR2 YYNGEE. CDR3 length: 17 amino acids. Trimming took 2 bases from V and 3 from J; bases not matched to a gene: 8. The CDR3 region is CASSVGGLAGVYNEQFF. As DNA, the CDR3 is TGTGCCAGCAGCGTTGGTGGCCTAGCGGGAGTCTACAATGAGCAGTTCTTC.

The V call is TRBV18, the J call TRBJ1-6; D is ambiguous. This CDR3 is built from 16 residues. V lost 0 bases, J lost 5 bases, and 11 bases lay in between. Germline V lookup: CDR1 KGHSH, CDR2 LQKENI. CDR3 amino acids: CASSPPATIDNSPLHF. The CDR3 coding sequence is TGTGCCAGCTCACCACCAGCCACGATCGATAATTCACCCCTCCACTTT.

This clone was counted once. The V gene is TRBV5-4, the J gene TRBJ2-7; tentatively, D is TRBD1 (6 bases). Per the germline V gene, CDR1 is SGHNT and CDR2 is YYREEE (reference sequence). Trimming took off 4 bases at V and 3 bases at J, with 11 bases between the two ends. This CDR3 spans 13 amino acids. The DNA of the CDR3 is TGTGCCAGCAGCCTAACACAGGGCTACGAGCAGTACTTC. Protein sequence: CASSLTQGYEQYF.

For the CDR3, the DNA is TGTGCCAGCAGCTTACGGAGCGGGGGACAAGAGACCCAGTACTTC. Amino acids: CASSLRSGGQETQYF. The chain is built from TRBV7-2 and TRBJ2-5; 8 bases map to TRBD2. In germline, CDR1 is SGHTA, CDR2 FQGNSA. The length of the CDR3 is 15 residues. Trimming cost V 2 bases and J 2 bases; bases outside gene matches: 4. The full variable domain, in which reference TRBV7-2 and TRBJ2-5 provide the parts outside the CDR3, is GAGVSQSPSNKVTEKGKDVELRCDPISGHTALYWYRQSLGQGLEFLIYFQGNSAPDKSGLPSDRFSAERTGGSVSTLTIQRTQQEDSAVYLCASSLRSGGQETQYFGPGTRLLVL.

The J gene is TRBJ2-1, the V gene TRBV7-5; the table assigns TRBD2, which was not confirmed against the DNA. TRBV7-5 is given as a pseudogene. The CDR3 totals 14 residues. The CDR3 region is CARSLWSTVNEQFF. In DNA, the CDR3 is TGTGCCAGAAGCTTATGGAGTACGGTTAATGAGCAGTTCTTC.

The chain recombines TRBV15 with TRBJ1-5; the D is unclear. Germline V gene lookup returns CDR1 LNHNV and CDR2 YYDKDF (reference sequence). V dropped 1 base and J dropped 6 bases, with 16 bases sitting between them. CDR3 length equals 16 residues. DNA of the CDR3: TGTGCCACCAGCAGAGGGGCCGGGGAATCCGTTCAGCCCCAGCATTTT. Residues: CATSRGAGESVQPQHF.

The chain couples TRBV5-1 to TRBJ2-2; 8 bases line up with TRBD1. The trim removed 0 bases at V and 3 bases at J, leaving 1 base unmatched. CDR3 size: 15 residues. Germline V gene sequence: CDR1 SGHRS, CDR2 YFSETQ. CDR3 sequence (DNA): TGCGCCAGCAGCTTGGGGACAGGGTACACCGGGGAGCTGTTTTTT. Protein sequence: CASSLGTGYTGELFF.